A single sample gave rise to the 32 T cell receptor beta chains below, sequenced in a study of beta chain features in type 1 diabetes. The study reverse transcribed the entire isolated RNA, so it sequenced expressed TCRB transcripts. Some clones are missing from TCRdb's copy, which holds only in-frame ones; the method was immunoSEQ multiplex PCR. Seen here are some 300,000 clones, approximately 8% observed once, and the top ten hold about 0.93%. The sample taken for sequencing was central memory CD4+ T cells from blood. The receptors were sampled from a woman between 18 and 29 years old in good health.

The gene calls are TRBV4-2 and TRBJ2-3; D gene ambiguous. V lost 6 bases, J lost 6 bases, and 13 bases lay in between. The CDR3 has 13 amino acids. CDR1 LGHNA and CDR2 YNFKEQ come from the germline V gene. The CDR3 sequence is CASRKNPRDTQYF. The DNA of the CDR3 is TGTGCCAGCAGGAAAAACCCCAGGGATACGCAGTATTTT.

The V call is TRBV5-4, the J call TRBJ2-1; D gene uncertain. CDR3 length: 14 residues. Germline CDR1 SGHNT, CDR2 YYREEE (reference sequence). V lost 1 base, J lost 2 bases, and 7 bases lay in between. The DNA of the CDR3 is TGTGCCAGCAGCTTGTCCCAAACCTACAATGAGCAGTTCTTC. Protein product: CASSLSQTYNEQFF.

This clone occurred a few times. The same CDR3 can be traced to other DNA sequences in this sample. The rearrangement uses TRBV7-2 and TRBJ2-3; D remains ambiguous. V lost 1 base to trimming and J lost 1 base, with 6 bases between them. Germline V gene lookup returns CDR1 SGHTA and CDR2 FQGNSA. The CDR3 runs 14 residues. CDR3 amino acids: CASSLVGGTDTQYF. DNA for the CDR3: TGTGCCAGCAGCTTAGTAGGTGGCACAGATACGCAGTATTTT.

There are a few counts of this clone. Other nucleotide sequences from this sample produce the same CDR3. This chain joins TRBV4-3 and TRBJ1-4, with a possible D match to TRBD1 (5 bases). Germline-derived CDR1 and CDR2 are LGHNA and YSLEER. Trimming took off 1 base at V and 8 bases at J, with 11 bases between the two ends. The CDR3 has 14 residues. CDR3 sequence: CASSQGGVGEKLFF. In DNA, the CDR3 is TGCGCCAGCAGCCAAGGAGGGGTTGGGGAAAAACTGTTTTTT.

The J gene is TRBJ2-2, the V gene TRBV4-3; the match to TRBD1 covers 8 bases. The CDR3 runs to 16 residues. Unmatched junction bases numbered 8, after V lost 3 bases and J lost 5 bases. Germline V lookup: CDR1 LGHNA, CDR2 YSLEER. The CDR3 is CASSQEGQEGTGELFF. The CDR3 region has the DNA TGCGCCAGCAGCCAGGAGGGACAGGAGGGAACCGGGGAGCTGTTTTTT.

The V call is TRBV30, the J call TRBJ1-3, with D uncertain. Trimming took off 2 bases at V and 0 bases at J, with 8 bases between the two ends. This CDR3 comprises 14 residues. The germline CDR1 and CDR2 sequences are GTSNPN and SVGIG (reference sequence). Written as DNA, the CDR3 is TGTGCCTGGAGTTGGCCGAGCTCTGGAAACACCATATATTTT. Translating gives CAWSWPSSGNTIYF.

This clone occurred a few times. V is TRBV2 and J is TRBJ2-3; 13 positions agree with TRBD2. J lost 6 bases, V lost 10 bases, and 10 bases had no gene match. The germline V gene encodes CDR1 SNHLY and CDR2 FYNNEI. This CDR3 comprises 15 residues. The CDR3, as DNA: TGTGCCACCAGACTAGCGGGAGGCCAATGGGATACGCAGTATTTT. Amino acid sequence: CATRLAGGQWDTQYF.

Concerning this clone itself: A read error may be the cause here, since a much bigger clone is one base away. This same CDR3 is encoded by further DNA sequences in the sample. This sequence joins TRBV7-2 and TRBJ2-5, with D unresolved. The CDR3 sequence is 12 residues long. The ends were cut back, 2 bases at V and 7 bases at J, with 8 bases in the middle. Germline CDR1 SGHTA, CDR2 FQGNSA. CDR3 sequence: CASSLLLGTQYF. The CDR3 coding sequence is TGTGCCAGCAGCTTACTTTTGGGGACCCAGTACTTC.

The J gene is TRBJ2-5, the V gene TRBV28; TRBD2 might be the D (7 bases). CDR3 length equals 15 residues. Germline V gene data show CDR1 as MDHEN and CDR2 as SYDVKM. Trimming shortened V by 6 bases and J by 4 bases, and 18 bases separated the two germline ends. In nucleotides, the CDR3 is TGTGCCAGCAGCGCCCTGGAAGGGGGGGCAGAGACCCAGTACTTC. The encoded protein is CASSALEGGAETQYF.

In this sample, this clone turned up a few times. The J gene is TRBJ2-1, the V gene TRBV2, with TRBD1 matching over 10 bases. From germline, CDR1 is SNHLY and CDR2 FYNNEI. J lost 8 bases, V lost 7 bases, and 8 bases had no gene match. CDR3 length: 14 residues. The chain's CDR3 is CASILTGTGDEQFF. The CDR3 DNA reads TGTGCCAGCATCTTAACCGGGACAGGGGATGAGCAGTTCTTC.

This clone came up many times. The J gene is TRBJ1-1, the V gene TRBV30; D uncertain. With 4 bases removed from V and 1 base from J, the gap between germline ends came to 13 bases. The CDR3 has 14 amino acids. The germline gives CDR1 GTSNPN, CDR2 SVGIG (reference sequence). The CDR3 nucleotides are TGTGCCTGGACCTCCTGGTGGGAGAACACTGAAGCTTTCTTT. Protein sequence: CAWTSWWENTEAFF. The full variable domain, rest sourced from reference TRBV30 and TRBJ1-1, is SQTIHQWPATLVQPVGSPLSLECTVEGTSNPNLYWYRQAAGRGLQLLFYSVGIGQISSEVPQNLSASRPQDRQFILSSKKLLLSDSGFYLCAWTSWWENTEAFFGQGTRLTVV.

The chain carries TRBV7-2 and TRBJ2-3; D is unclear. This CDR3 is built from 13 residues. Trimming removed 5 bases from V and 8 bases from J, with 14 bases in between. Per the germline V gene, CDR1 is SGHTA and CDR2 is FQGNSA. CDR3 nucleotide sequence: TGTGCCAGCAGCCCGCAAGGCGACCGTACGCAGTATTTT. As protein: CASSPQGDRTQYF.

This clone was seen repeatedly, ten times or more. The V and J genes are TRBV28 and TRBJ2-5; 7 positions match TRBD1. The CDR3 is made up of 13 amino acids. Germline values: CDR1 MDHEN, CDR2 SYDVKM. V lost 5 bases and J lost 5; bases outside the gene matches: 5. CDR3 region: CASSLGQPETQYF. DNA of the CDR3: TGTGCCAGCAGTCTGGGACAGCCGGAGACCCAGTACTTC. Full variable domain (rest looked up from reference TRBV28 and TRBJ2-5): DVKVTQSSRYLVKRTGEKVFLECVQDMDHENMFWYRQDPGLGLRLIYFSYDVKMKEKGDIPEGYSVSREKKERFSLILESASTNQTSMYLCASSLGQPETQYFGPGTRLLVL.

The chain joins TRBV27 to TRBJ1-2; 9 positions match TRBD1. Trimming took 6 bases from V and 4 from J; bases not matched to a gene: 9. In germline, CDR1 is MNHEY, CDR2 SMNVEV (reference sequence). This CDR3 region has 15 residues. The chain's CDR3 is CASSPDGTGLYGYTF. The CDR3 DNA sequence: TGTGCCAGCAGCCCGGACGGGACAGGGCTCTATGGCTACACCTTC.

The chain joins TRBV4-2 to TRBJ2-7; 7 nucleotides align to TRBD2. Germline CDR1 reads LGHNA; CDR2 reads YNFKEQ. The CDR3 is made up of 15 amino acids. The trim removed 1 base at V and 3 bases at J, leaving 6 bases unmatched. This CDR3 reads CASSQGPAGDYEQYV. CDR3 in DNA: TGTGCCAGCAGCCAAGGCCCTGCGGGGGACTACGAGCAGTACGTC.

This clone was seen a few times. The chain employs TRBV6-5 and TRBJ1-2, with D maybe TRBD1 (5 bases). Per the germline V gene, CDR1 is MNHEY and CDR2 is SVGAGI. The CDR3 is 14 amino acids. Trimming shortened V by 6 bases and J by 7 bases, and 18 bases separated the two germline ends. CDR3 loop: CASRPDRGAGGYTF. CDR3 nucleotides: TGTGCCAGCAGACCAGACAGAGGCGCTGGTGGCTACACCTTC.

This clone was seen at least ten times. The chain carries TRBV19 and TRBJ2-7; 8 nucleotides agree with TRBD2. This CDR3 is built from 16 residues. The trim removed 4 bases at V and 3 bases at J, leaving 11 bases unmatched. Germline values: CDR1 LNHDA, CDR2 SQIVND (reference sequence). The CDR3 DNA is TGTGCCAGTAGTACCTTAGCGGGAAGAGGGGTCTACGAGCAGTACTTC. This encodes CASSTLAGRGVYEQYF.

This clone occurred a few times. This chain joins TRBV4-2 and TRBJ2-1; tentatively, D is TRBD1 or TRBD2 (5 bases each). The CDR3 sequence is 13 residues long. Looked up from germline, CDR1 is LGHNA and CDR2 is YNFKEQ. V lost 0 bases, J lost 9 bases, and 9 bases lay in between. The CDR3 nucleotides are TGTGCCAGCAGCCAAGATTCAGGGAGTGAGCAGTTCTTC. Translation gives CASSQDSGSEQFF.

The chain uses TRBV28 and TRBJ2-5; a weak D match, TRBD2 (6 bases). Trimming took 3 bases from V and 5 from J, leaving 13 bases between them. The germline CDR1 and CDR2 sequences are MDHEN and SYDVKM. This CDR3 is 14 amino acids long. The CDR3, as DNA: TGTGCCAGCAGTTTCGGAGGGTTTGGGGAGACCCAGTACTTC. It encodes CASSFGGFGETQYF. Using reference TRBV28 and TRBJ2-5 for the parts outside the CDR3, the full variable domain is DVKVTQSSRYLVKRTGEKVFLECVQDMDHENMFWYRQDPGLGLRLIYFSYDVKMKEKGDIPEGYSVSREKKERFSLILESASTNQTSMYLCASSFGGFGETQYFGPGTRLLVL.

The sample holds a few counts of this clone. The chain recombines TRBV30 with TRBJ1-2; D is unresolved. This CDR3 contains 12 residues. Trimming removed 0 bases from V and 8 bases from J, with 10 bases in between. Germline CDR1 and CDR2: GTSNPN and SVGIG (reference sequence). CDR3 sequence reads: CAWSVYAGGYTF. In DNA form, the CDR3 reads TGTGCCTGGAGTGTATACGCGGGCGGCTACACCTTC.

There are a few counts of this clone. J is TRBJ2-7 and V is TRBV6-6; D ambiguous. The CDR3 runs to 16 residues. Germline V lookup: CDR1 MNHNY, CDR2 SVGAGI (reference sequence). Trimming removed 0 bases at V and 0 bases at J, with 12 bases between. The CDR3 loop reads CASSYSPRSNSYEQYV. For the CDR3, the DNA is TGTGCCAGCAGTTACTCGCCCCGCAGTAACTCCTACGAGCAGTACGTC.

The CDR3 DNA is TGTGCCAGCTCACCACTGAGCGGGCCCTATCCCTCTGGGGCCAACGTCCTGACTTTC. Protein: CASSPLSGPYPSGANVLTF. This chain connects TRBV18 to TRBJ2-6; D is possibly TRBD2 (6 bases). The CDR3 loop spans 19 amino acids. Trimming took 1 base from V and 0 from J, leaving 16 bases between them. Per the germline V gene, CDR1 is KGHSH and CDR2 is LQKENI. Variable domain in full (rest from reference TRBV18 and TRBJ2-6): NAGVMQNPRHLVRRRGQEARLRCSPMKGHSHVYWYRQLPEEGLKFMVYLQKENIIDESGMPKERFSAEFPKEGPSILRIQQVVRGDSAAYFCASSPLSGPYPSGANVLTFGAGSRLTVL.

The CDR3 loop is CASRLPSANTEAFF. The CDR3 coding sequence is TGTGCCAGTAGACTCCCCAGTGCGAACACTGAAGCTTTCTTT. V gene TRBV19 combines with J gene TRBJ1-1; D is undetermined. The CDR3 runs to 14 residues. V was pared by 6 bases and J by 1 base, with 12 bases between. Germline loops: CDR1 LNHDA, CDR2 SQIVND (reference sequence).

This chain links TRBV7-2 with TRBJ2-5, with 10 bases matching TRBD1. The trim removed 5 bases at V and 4 bases at J, leaving 19 bases unmatched. This CDR3 contains 19 residues. Germline CDR1 and CDR2: SGHTA and FQGNSA. In DNA form, the CDR3 reads TGTGCCAGCAGCGGAAGAAAACGAAGGACAGGGGGGTTCGGAGAGACCCAGTACTTC. This encodes CASSGRKRRTGGFGETQYF.

The CDR3 reads CASSLLAGGRYEQFF. CDR3 nucleotide sequence: TGTGCCAGCAGCCTCCTAGCGGGAGGGCGGTATGAGCAGTTCTTC. The chain uses TRBV7-2 and TRBJ2-1, with 12 nucleotides matching TRBD2. Germline CDR1 SGHTA, CDR2 FQGNSA. J gave up 8 bases and V 5 bases, and 7 bases lay outside the gene matches. CDR3 size: 15 residues.

A few counts support this clone. V gene TRBV7-3 combines with J gene TRBJ2-1, with 8 bases that match TRBD2. CDR1 SGHTA and CDR2 FQGTGA come from the germline V gene. The trim removed 2 bases at V and 7 bases at J, leaving 4 bases unmatched. The CDR3 runs 14 residues. CDR3 sequence reads: CASSLAGGMNEQFF. The CDR3 DNA follows: TGTGCCAGCAGCTTAGCGGGAGGCATGAATGAGCAGTTCTTC. The whole variable domain, remainder taken from reference TRBV7-3 and TRBJ2-1, is GAGVSQTPSNKVTEKGKYVELRCDPISGHTALYWYRQSLGQGPEFLIYFQGTGAADDSGLPNDRFFAVRPEGSVSTLKIQRTERGDSAVYLCASSLAGGMNEQFFGPGTRLTVL.

This chain uses TRBV5-1 with TRBJ2-6; possible D gene TRBD2, 5 bases. CDR1 and CDR2 from the germline V gene are SGHRS and YFSETQ. V gave up 2 bases and J gave up 0 bases, with 9 bases separating them. The CDR3 is made up of 16 amino acids. The CDR3: CASSLSGVSGANVLTF. In DNA form, the CDR3 reads TGCGCCAGCAGCTTATCCGGGGTCTCTGGGGCCAACGTCCTGACTTTC.

The gene calls are TRBV7-2 and TRBJ2-7, with 9 bases fitting TRBD1. There are 14 residues in the CDR3. Germline V gene data show CDR1 as SGHTA and CDR2 as FQGNSA. V gave up 5 bases and J gave up 3 bases; unmatched junction bases: 5. CDR3 residues: CASSLGQGIYEQYF. The CDR3 bases are TGTGCCAGCAGCCTGGGACAGGGTATCTACGAGCAGTACTTC.

This rearrangement joins TRBV2 to TRBJ1-2, with D unclear. Per germline, CDR1 SNHLY and CDR2 FYNNEI. V was pared by 4 bases and J by 3 bases, with 12 bases between. The CDR3 sequence is 14 residues long. The CDR3 spells CASSASLADYGYTF. The CDR3 DNA reads as TGTGCCAGCAGTGCTTCGTTGGCAGACTATGGCTACACCTTC. Together with reference TRBV2 and TRBJ1-2, the CDR3 gives the full variable domain: EPEVTQTPSHQVTQMGQEVILRCVPISNHLYFYWYRQILGQKVEFLVSFYNNEISEKSEIFDDQFSVERPDGSNFTLKIRSTKLEDSAMYFCASSASLADYGYTFGSGTRLTVV.

This clone was seen a few times. V is TRBV7-2 and J is TRBJ1-2; TRBD1 matches at 9 bases. After removal of 3 bases from V and 3 bases from J, the junction contained 2 bases not matched to a gene. The CDR3 covers 14 residues. Germline V lookup: CDR1 SGHTA, CDR2 FQGNSA. For the CDR3, the DNA is TGTGCCAGCAGCTTTAGGACAGGGGACTATGGCTACACCTTC. As protein: CASSFRTGDYGYTF.

This clone was detected only a few times. The chain joins TRBV6-1 to TRBJ1-3, with 8 positions matching TRBD1. Germline assignment: CDR1 MNHNS and CDR2 SASEGT. J was trimmed by 4 bases and V by 0 bases; bases with no gene match: 5. There are 16 residues in the CDR3. CDR3 sequence reads: CASSEARTGSGNTIYF. In DNA, the CDR3 is TGTGCCAGCAGTGAAGCTAGGACAGGGTCAGGAAACACCATATATTTT.

In this sample, this clone turned up a few times. This chain connects TRBV9 to TRBJ1-5; D ambiguous. Germline V lookup: CDR1 SGDLS, CDR2 YYNGEE. The CDR3 extends over 13 amino acids. Trimming took 3 bases from V and 8 from J, leaving 12 bases between them. CDR3 DNA sequence: TGTGCCAGCAGCGGGGGTTCCCTAAAGCCCCAGCATTTT. Encoded protein: CASSGGSLKPQHF.